The 21 T cell receptor beta chains listed next were all sequenced from one sample in a study of T-cell memory formation after mild COVID-19. TCRdb re-derived calls from the 5' RACE reads in MiXCR, one entry per CDR3 protein. The table records approximately 290,000 distinct CDR3 sequences, approximately 19% of them present only once. Input material: PBMCs or a T cell subset sorted from them (not recorded which). The receptor set was obtained from a man younger than 35 who had mild COVID-19 (a few samples of this study predate the infection). Cell type and time point are not known.

The CDR3 is CASSQDSYAGTVISETQYF. In nucleotides, the CDR3 is TGTGCCAGCAGCCAAGATAGCTATGCGGGGACGGTGATTTCTGAGACCCAGTACTTC. The genes are TRBV4-2 and TRBJ2-5, with TRBD2 as a possible D gene (6 bases). The length of the CDR3 is 19 residues. Germline V gene lookup returns CDR1 LGHNA and CDR2 YNFKEQ. Deletions cut 0 bases from V and 5 bases from J, with 25 bases between.

The chain joins TRBV3-1 to TRBJ2-5; 11 positions agree with TRBD2. CDR1 and CDR2 (germline): LGHDT, YNNKEL (reference sequence). The CDR3 loop spans 16 amino acids. V trimming: 2 bases; J trimming: 6 bases; junction bases outside the gene matches: 8. CDR3 nucleotide sequence: TGTGCCAGCAGCCAACGACTAGCGGGGAGGGAAAAGACCCAGTACTTC. This translates into CASSQRLAGREKTQYF.

The rearrangement uses TRBV28 and TRBJ1-4; a possible D gene is TRBD1 (6 bases). Per germline, CDR1 MDHEN and CDR2 SYDVKM. The CDR3 is 15 residues long. Trimming shortened V by 8 bases and J by 2 bases, and 15 bases separated the two germline ends. For the CDR3, the DNA is TGTGCCAGCTCGACAGCCCAGGGGACTAATGAAAAACTGTTTTTT. Its protein is CASSTAQGTNEKLFF.

This clonotype was recorded a few times. The V and J genes are TRBV18 and TRBJ1-1; tentatively, D is TRBD1 (6 bases). In germline, CDR1 is KGHSH, CDR2 LQKENI. The CDR3 length is 15 residues. V lost 2 bases and J lost 1, with 11 bases in between. The CDR3 DNA follows: TGTGCCAGCTCACCAACCCAAGGGGGGAACACTGAAGCTTTCTTT. Translated: CASSPTQGGNTEAFF.

This clonotype was observed a few times. This chain uses TRBV4-3 with TRBJ2-2; TRBD1 matches 7 bases. With 3 bases clipped from V and 6 bases from J, the junction kept 10 bases outside the gene matches. Germline CDR1 is LGHNA and CDR2 is YSLEER. This CDR3 has 16 amino acids. CDR3 sequence reads: CASSQASGQYPGELFF. The DNA of the CDR3 is TGCGCCAGCAGCCAGGCGTCGGGACAGTACCCCGGGGAGCTGTTTTTT.

This clonotype has at least ten counts. V gene TRBV12-3 or TRBV12-4 combines with J gene TRBJ2-6, with D hard to call. Deletions cut 6 bases from V and 0 bases from J, with 9 bases between. The CDR3 sequence is 15 residues long. The CDR3 protein is CASSLSSSGANVLTF. The DNA for the CDR3 is TGTGCCAGCAGCCTGTCTTCCTCTGGGGCCAACGTCCTGACTTTC.

This clonotype was picked up a small number of times. V gene TRBV11-2 combines with J gene TRBJ2-1; either TRBD1 or TRBD2 may fit D (5 bases each). Trimming left V 8 bases short and J 5 bases short, with 19 bases between. The length of the CDR3 is 15 residues. CDR1 and CDR2 (germline): SGHAT, FQNNGV. CDR3 DNA sequence: TGTGCCAGCGGTCCAGTTACCGGGGCAGACAATGAGCAGTTCTTC. This gives the protein CASGPVTGADNEQFF.

The V call is TRBV7-3, the J call TRBJ2-3; D could derive from TRBD1 or TRBD2 (6 bases each). V was cut by 5 bases and J by 0 bases, with 12 bases left in between. Germline V lookup: CDR1 SGHTA, CDR2 FQGTGA. The CDR3 covers 15 residues. The CDR3 spells CASSRVGGSTDTQYF. Here the CDR3 DNA reads TGTGCCAGCAGCCGGGTAGGGGGGAGCACAGATACGCAGTATTTT. Drawing the rest from reference TRBV7-3 and TRBJ2-3, the complete variable domain is GAGVSQTPSNKVTEKGKYVELRCDPISGHTALYWYRQSLGQGPEFLIYFQGTGAADDSGLPNDRFFAVRPEGSVSTLKIQRTERGDSAVYLCASSRVGGSTDTQYFGPGTRLTVL.

This chain links TRBV7-2 with TRBJ2-5; 8 positions match TRBD2. Germline V gene lookup returns CDR1 SGHTA and CDR2 FQGNSA. The CDR3 spans 17 residues. V was clipped by 2 bases and J by 2 bases; unmatched bases: 10. The CDR3 DNA follows: TGTGCCAGCAGCTTAACTAGCGGTCGATACTTTCAAGAGACCCAGTACTTC. Protein: CASSLTSGRYFQETQYF.

This chain joins TRBV29-1 and TRBJ2-7; D may be TRBD1 (6 bases). V was cut by 2 bases and J by 0 bases, with 11 bases left in between. CDR1 and CDR2 from the germline V gene are SQVTM and ANQGSEA. CDR3 length: 14 amino acids. The CDR3 protein is CSVETGTSSYEQYF. CDR3 coding DNA: TGCAGCGTTGAAACAGGGACGAGCTCCTACGAGCAGTACTTC.

The CDR3 nucleotides are TGCAGTGCTTTCTTGCCGAACACTGAAGCTTTCTTT. This encodes CSAFLPNTEAFF. The chain is built from TRBV20-1 and TRBJ1-1; D uncertain. The CDR3 extends over 12 amino acids. V was clipped by 5 bases and J by 1 base, with 8 bases between them. The germline V gene encodes CDR1 DFQATT and CDR2 SNEGSKA (reference sequence).

The J gene is TRBJ1-2, the V gene TRBV7-2; D gene uncertain. This CDR3 spans 13 amino acids. The germline V gene has CDR1 SGHTA and CDR2 FQGNSA. Trimming pared 5 bases from V and 3 bases from J, leaving 10 bases between. CDR3 nucleotides: TGTGCCAGCAGCCAGACATGGGACTATGGCTACACCTTC. Its protein product is CASSQTWDYGYTF.

CDR3 coding DNA: TGTGCCAGTAGTGTTTTCGAAGACAGTGGCTACACCTTC. It is translated as CASSVFEDSGYTF. V gene TRBV19 combines with J gene TRBJ1-2; D is perhaps TRBD1 (5 bases). Germline V gene data show CDR1 as LNHDA and CDR2 as SQIVND (reference sequence). There are 13 residues in the CDR3. V dropped 5 bases and J dropped 7 bases, with 14 bases sitting between them.

This clonotype was seen more than once but under ten times. The CDR3 reads CASSFGTGVNDEQFF. Here the CDR3 DNA reads TGTGCCAGCAGCTTCGGGACAGGGGTAAACGATGAGCAGTTCTTC. The chain uses TRBV5-6 and TRBJ2-1; TRBD1 agrees at 10 bases. The CDR3 spans 15 residues. Germline V gene sequence: CDR1 SGHDT, CDR2 YYEEEE. The ends lost 2 bases at V and 8 bases at J; junction bases unmatched: 7.

This clonotype was detected only a few times. The V and J genes are TRBV28 and TRBJ2-6; the D is unclear. Trimming cost V 8 bases and J 0 bases, with 5 bases left between them. The germline CDR1 and CDR2 sequences are MDHEN and SYDVKM. This CDR3 has 13 residues. CDR3 in DNA: TGTGCCAGCCTTGGCTCTGGGGCCAACGTCCTGACTTTC. This codes for CASLGSGANVLTF.

The chain links TRBV7-9 to TRBJ2-1, with D perhaps TRBD1 or TRBD2 (5 bases each). The length of the CDR3 is 14 residues. Germline CDR1 SEHNR, CDR2 FQNEAQ (reference sequence). With 5 bases removed from V and 3 bases from J, the gap between germline ends came to 11 bases. The CDR3 DNA reads as TGTGCCAGCAGCCTGGGGGACCTCTACAATGAGCAGTTCTTC. It yields the protein CASSLGDLYNEQFF. The full variable domain, its missing parts supplied by reference TRBV7-9 and TRBJ2-1, is DTGVSQNPRHKITKRGQNVTFRCDPISEHNRLYWYRQTLGQGPEFLTYFQNEAQLEKSRLLSDRFSAERPKGSFSTLEIQRTEQGDSAMYLCASSLGDLYNEQFFGPGTRLTVL.

The chain uses TRBV20-1 and TRBJ2-1, with 12 bases fitting TRBD2. The germline CDR1 and CDR2 sequences are DFQATT and SNEGSKA (reference sequence). The length of the CDR3 is 16 residues. CDR3 in amino acids: CSLPPPTSGGYNEQFF. CDR3 coding DNA: TGCAGCCTCCCCCCGCCGACTAGCGGGGGTTACAATGAGCAGTTCTTC.

The J gene is TRBJ1-2, the V gene TRBV6-5; D is unresolved. V shed 0 bases and J shed 4 bases, with 12 bases lying between them. The CDR3 loop spans 15 amino acids. The V gene's germline CDR1 is MNHEY and CDR2 SVGAGI. Here the CDR3 reads CASSYSARTFYGYTF. The DNA of the CDR3 is TGTGCCAGCAGTTACTCGGCCAGGACCTTCTATGGCTACACCTTC.

A few counts support this clonotype. This chain uses TRBV4-3 with TRBJ2-1; D might be TRBD2 (5 bases). Trimming left V 3 bases short and J 10 bases short, with 13 bases between. Per the germline V gene, CDR1 is LGHNA and CDR2 is YSLEER. The CDR3 contains 13 residues. The CDR3 DNA is TGCGCCAGCAGCCACCGGGGTGGTAGGGAGCAGTTCTTC. Encoded protein: CASSHRGGREQFF.

The chain uses TRBV7-3 and TRBJ2-3, with 12 bases fitting TRBD2. Trimming removed 6 bases from V and 1 base from J; junction bases left unmatched: 5. CDR1 and CDR2 from the germline V gene are SGHTA and FQGTGA. The CDR3 is made up of 16 amino acids. This CDR3 is CASSQWTSGGTDTQYF. CDR3 nucleotide sequence: TGTGCCAGCAGTCAATGGACTAGCGGGGGCACAGATACGCAGTATTTT.

This clonotype has only a few counts. The CDR3 is CSVCELENSPLHF. CDR3 DNA: TGCAGCGTTTGTGAGCTTGAGAATTCACCCCTCCACTTT. The chain has TRBV29-1 and TRBJ1-6; D remains ambiguous. CDR1 is SQVTM, CDR2 ANQGSEA, per germline. CDR3 length: 13 amino acids. V lost 5 bases, J lost 7 bases, and 12 bases lay in between.